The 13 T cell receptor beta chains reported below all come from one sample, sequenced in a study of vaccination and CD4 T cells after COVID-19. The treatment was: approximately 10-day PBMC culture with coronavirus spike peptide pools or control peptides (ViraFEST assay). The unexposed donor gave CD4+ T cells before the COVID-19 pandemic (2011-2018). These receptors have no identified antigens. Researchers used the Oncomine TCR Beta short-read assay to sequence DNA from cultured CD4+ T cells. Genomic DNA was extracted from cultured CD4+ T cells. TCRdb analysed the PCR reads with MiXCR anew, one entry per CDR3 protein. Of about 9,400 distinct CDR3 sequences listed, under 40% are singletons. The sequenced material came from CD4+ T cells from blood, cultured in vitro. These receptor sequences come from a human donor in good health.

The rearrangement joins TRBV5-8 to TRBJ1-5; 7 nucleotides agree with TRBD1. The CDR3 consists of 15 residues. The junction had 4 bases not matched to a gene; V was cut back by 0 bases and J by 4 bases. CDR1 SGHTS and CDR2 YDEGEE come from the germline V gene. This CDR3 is CASSLATTGNQPQHF. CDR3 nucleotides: TGTGCCAGCAGCTTGGCCACGACAGGGAATCAGCCCCAGCATTTT.

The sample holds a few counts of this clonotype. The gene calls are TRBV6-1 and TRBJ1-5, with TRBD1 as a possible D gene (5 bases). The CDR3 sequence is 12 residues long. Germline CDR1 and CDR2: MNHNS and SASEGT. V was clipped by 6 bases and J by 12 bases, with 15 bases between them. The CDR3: CASSPVVGVQHF. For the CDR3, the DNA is TGTGCCAGCAGCCCGGTGGTAGGGGTCCAGCATTTT.

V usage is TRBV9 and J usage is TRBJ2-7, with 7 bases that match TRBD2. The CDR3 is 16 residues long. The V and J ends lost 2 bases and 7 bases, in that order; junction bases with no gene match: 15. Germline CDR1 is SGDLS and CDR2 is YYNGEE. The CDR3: CASSVRPAGLQDEQYF. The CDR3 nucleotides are TGTGCCAGCAGCGTCAGACCAGCGGGACTCCAGGATGAGCAGTACTTC.

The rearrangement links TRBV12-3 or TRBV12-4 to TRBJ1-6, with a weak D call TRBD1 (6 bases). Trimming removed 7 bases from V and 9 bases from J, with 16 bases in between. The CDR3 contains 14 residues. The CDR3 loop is CASNQRGRSSPLHF. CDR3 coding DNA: TGTGCCAGCAACCAACGGGGGCGAAGTTCACCCCTCCACTTT.

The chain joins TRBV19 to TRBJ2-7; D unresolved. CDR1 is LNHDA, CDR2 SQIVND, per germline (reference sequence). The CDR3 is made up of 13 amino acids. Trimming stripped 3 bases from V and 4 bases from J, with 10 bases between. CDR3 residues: CASSIGRAYEQYF. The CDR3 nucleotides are TGTGCCAGTAGTATCGGACGGGCTTACGAGCAGTACTTC.

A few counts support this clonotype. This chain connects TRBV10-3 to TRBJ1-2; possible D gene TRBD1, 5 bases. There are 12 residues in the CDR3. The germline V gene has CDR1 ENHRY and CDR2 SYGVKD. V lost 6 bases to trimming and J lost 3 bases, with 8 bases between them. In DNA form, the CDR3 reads TGTGCCATCAGCCCGGGGGACTATGGCTACACCTTC. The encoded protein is CAISPGDYGYTF.

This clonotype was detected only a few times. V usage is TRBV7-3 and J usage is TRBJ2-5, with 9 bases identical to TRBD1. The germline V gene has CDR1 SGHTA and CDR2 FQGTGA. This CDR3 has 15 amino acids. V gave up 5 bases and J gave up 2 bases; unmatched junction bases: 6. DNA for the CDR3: TGTGCCAGCAGCCCACAGGGACAGGGACAAGAGACCCAGTACTTC. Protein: CASSPQGQGQETQYF.

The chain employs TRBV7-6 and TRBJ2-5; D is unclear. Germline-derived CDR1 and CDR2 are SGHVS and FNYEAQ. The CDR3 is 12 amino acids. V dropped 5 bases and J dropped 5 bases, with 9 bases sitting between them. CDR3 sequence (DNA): TGTGCCAGCAGCGTCCTCCGGGAGACCCAGTACTTC. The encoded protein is CASSVLRETQYF.

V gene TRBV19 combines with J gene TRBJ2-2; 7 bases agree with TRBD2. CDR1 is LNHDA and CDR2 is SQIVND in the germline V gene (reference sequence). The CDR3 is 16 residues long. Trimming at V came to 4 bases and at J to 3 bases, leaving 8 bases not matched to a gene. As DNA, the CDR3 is TGTGCCAGTAGTACCCGCAGCGGGGCATACACCGGGGAGCTGTTTTTT. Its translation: CASSTRSGAYTGELFF.

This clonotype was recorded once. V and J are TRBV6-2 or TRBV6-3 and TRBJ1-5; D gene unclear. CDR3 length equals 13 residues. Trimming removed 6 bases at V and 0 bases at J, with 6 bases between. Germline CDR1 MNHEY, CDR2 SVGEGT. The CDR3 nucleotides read TGTGCCAGCAGCAGGTATAGCAATCAGCCCCAGCATTTT. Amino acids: CASSRYSNQPQHF.

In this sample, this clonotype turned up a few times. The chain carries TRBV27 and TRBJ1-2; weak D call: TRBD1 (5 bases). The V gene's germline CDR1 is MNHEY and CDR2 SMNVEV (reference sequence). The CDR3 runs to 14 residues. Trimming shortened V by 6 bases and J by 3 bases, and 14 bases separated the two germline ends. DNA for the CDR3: TGTGCCAGCAGGCCGGGACGACTTTACTATGGCTACACCTTC. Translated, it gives CASRPGRLYYGYTF.

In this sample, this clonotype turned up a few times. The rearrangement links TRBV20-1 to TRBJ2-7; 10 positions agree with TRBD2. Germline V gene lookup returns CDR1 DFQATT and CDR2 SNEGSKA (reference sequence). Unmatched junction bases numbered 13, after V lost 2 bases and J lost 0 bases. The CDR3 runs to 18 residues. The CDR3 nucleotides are TGCAGTGCTAGACCCTTCCCAGCGGGAGGGCTCCTCTCCTACGAGCAGTACTTC. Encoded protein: CSARPFPAGGLLSYEQYF.

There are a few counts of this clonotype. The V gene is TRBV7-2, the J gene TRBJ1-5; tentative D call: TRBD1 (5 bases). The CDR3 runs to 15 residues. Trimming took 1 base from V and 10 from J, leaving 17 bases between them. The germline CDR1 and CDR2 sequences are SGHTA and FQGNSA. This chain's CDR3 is CASSLEGTAFRPQHF. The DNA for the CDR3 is TGTGCCAGCAGCTTAGAAGGGACGGCCTTTCGACCCCAGCATTTT.